This T cell receptor beta chain appears in the sequencing data of a study of blood T cell repertoires in COVID-19. Using immunoSEQ multiplex PCR, the repertoire was profiled, and TCRdb retains in-frame clones only, with some absent. Of over 100,000 clones detected, approximately 86% appear once; the ten largest clones hold roughly 4%. The CDR3 totals 14 residues. The V end lost 1 base, the J end lost 6 bases, and 10 bases lay between the germline ends. Germline CDR1 reads SEHNR; CDR2 reads FQNEAQ (reference sequence). The table lists this clone with a count of one. The sequence was collected from a man aged 40-55 years with acute or convalescent COVID-19. The sequencing sample was made of peripheral blood. The chain couples TRBV7-9 to TRBJ2-1; D is ambiguous. Here the CDR3 DNA reads TGTGCCAGCAGCTTAGAAGCTCTATTCAATGAGCAGTTCTTC. It specifies CASSLEALFNEQFF.